This TCR beta chain was obtained from a study of shared clonotypes between healthy human individuals (dated by TCRdb to the early 2020s). Looking at the study overall: The cohort comprised a couple of women and a few men aged 18 to 49 years. For each donor, CD4 naive and CD4 memory were each given three plates, CD8 naive was given two plates, and CD8 memory was given one plate. To estimate repertoire size and how much clonotype sharing occurs between individuals, the study deeply sequenced the blood TCR repertoires of about five healthy adults. To increase sequencing depth and limit assay-specific biases, TCR repertoire library preparation and sequencing were carried out by different laboratories using diverse techniques. Each donor's leukapheresis produced roughly between roughly 0.94 and 9.5 billion PBMCs. The research as a whole found: Across a handful of donors, approximately 5% of naive CD4, 3% to 4% of naive CD8, about 2.3% of memory CD4, and about 0.44% of memory CD8 clonotypes were shared. Incomplete sequencing was indicated by rarefaction of sorted-subset datasets, despite the large sequencing depth. Naive subsets generally had larger estimated clonotype richness than memory subsets did. Pairwise subsampling indicated that sequencing depth was expected to affect the degree of clonotype sharing among donors. Because the study included only a small number of donors, the genetic and exposure-history diversity represented was limited. Sampling was restricted to blood, and TCR repertoires in tissue are likely to differ from TCR repertoires in blood. Compared with non-shared clonotypes, clonotypes shared by all four sorted-subset donors had higher generation probabilities.

TCR CDR3 regions were amplified from genomic DNA by multiplex PCR using the deep immunoSEQ assay. For each cell subset, the extracted genomic DNA was distributed evenly across all wells of several immunoSEQ 96-well plates, and each plate served as one replicate. For sorted subsets, around 200 ng genomic DNA, equal to 30,000 to 35,000 T cell genomes, was loaded into each replicate PCR. Purified libraries were quantified with a Qubit 3.0 fluorometer, sized on a Bioanalyzer 2100, and re-quantified with the KAPA Library Quantification kit. Each immunoSEQ 96-well plate was sequenced on its own single-read 150-cycle Illumina NextSeq 550 flow cell. The paper's data handling went like this. Because the immunoSEQ output included only junctional sequences and no quality scores, the filtering could not be the same as the filtering used for full-length reads. To assign V/J genes and CDR3, sequences were annotated against IMGT germline references using PyIR, a Python wrapper for IgBLAST v1.9. Any read was removed if the V/J assignment was weak (E-value above 1e-6), the CDR3 was missing, or the read contained stop codons, out-of-frame junctions, or ambiguous translated residues. V3J clonotypes were defined as sequences sharing the same inferred V gene, J gene, and CDR3 amino acid sequence. Percentage overlap between repertoires was computed as shared unique clonotypes divided by the size of the smaller repertoire. Three approaches were used to assess repertoire richness: RTK rarefaction, the Chao1 estimator, and Recon v2.1 estimates of unobserved clonotypes. Generation probabilities were computed with OLGA for all TCRbeta clonotypes obtained by the gDNA method from a handful of donors. TCRdb's version of the immuneACCESS table is confined to in-frame rearrangements and falls short of the full clone set. An unresolved V gene accounts for under half of the shortfall where checked; the remainder is of unknown origin. The V and J calls and clone size were taken over from that table, and D and trimming were inferred from the DNA. The sample table shows some 2,000,000 clones, and 85% to 95% are seen once. Roughly 0.13% of the sample lies in the top ten.

Of note for this clone: Its antigen is unknown. Base quality data are lacking; no much larger clone is found one base away.

The CDR3 runs 13 amino acids, cysteine and phenylalanine included. Kept here is only the CDR3 DNA, which spans 39 bases and is read in frame from base 1. CDR1 is given as MNHNY and CDR2 as SVGAGI, both from the germline V gene (reference sequence). V gives up 2 bases and J gives up 6 bases, and the segment between their germline ends measures 8 bases. Donors were healthy HIV-negative adults with no recently reported acute infections or vaccinations. Every donor was a Caucasian adult residing in Nashville, Tennessee, USA. Magnetic negative selection was used to enrich CD4+ T cells, after which naive cells were positively selected on CD45RA and the negative fraction became the memory subset. Blood was collected by leukapheresis, and PBMCs were isolated by Ficoll-Histopaque density gradient centrifugation and then cryopreserved in liquid nitrogen vapor phase. Analytical flow cytometry was used to check the purity and quantity of every magnetically sorted T cell population. Each sorted fraction had its genomic DNA isolated and then quantified by UV absorbance on a Nanodrop 2000c.

The chain is assembled from TRBV6-6 and TRBJ2-4; TRBD1 might be the D gene, on 5 matching bases. Material for sequencing was naive CD4+ T cells sorted from blood. Interpreted using the paper, the cell subset or site label stands for: CD45RA+ positively selected. The clonotype comes from a man aged 18-30 years in good health. The bases are TGTGCCAGCAGTTACCCAGGGTCAAACATTCAGTACTTC. Protein translation: CASSYPGSNIQYF.